The entry below gives a single TCR beta chain sequence along with its context. The antigen is undetermined. This sample was taken from a study of cytomegalovirus exposure and HLA in healthy donors. Study conclusions and caveats: The study listed 164 cytomegalovirus-associated TCR beta chains. In the approximately 120 validation repertoires, a later analysis found that first-cohort TCR clusters tended to co-occur. Cytomegalovirus status was reportedly diagnosed by the classifier with high specificity and sensitivity. Some public TCRs appeared in many individuals, while most sequences were rare.

Here immunoSEQ multiplex PCR was the method, and the copy in TCRdb shows in-frame clones only, minus some. Of approximately 230,000 clones in the sample, about 90% were seen once. The CDR3 covers 12 residues. The ends were cut back, 4 bases at V and 10 bases at J, with 10 bases in the middle. Germline V gives CDR1 MDHEN, CDR2 SYDVKM. The rearrangement links TRBV28 to TRBJ1-4; D not certain. This clonotype originated in a man between 18 and 29 years old in good health and CMV-seropositive. The sample consisted of PBMCs. The CDR3 nucleotides are TGTGCCAGCAGTTATACTCGAGGAAAACTGTTTTTT. Translation: CASSYTRGKLFF.